This T cell receptor (beta chain) appears in the sequencing data of a study of T cell responses to AZD1222 COVID-19 vaccine. Study-wide points: The donor group comprised mostly white British people and more females; the analysis possibly underestimated clonal diversity. Just a handful of AZD1222 recipients were seropositive at baseline.

Second-dose schedules of about 4 or about 12 weeks were combined. Produced via immunoSEQ multiplex PCR; TCRdb's table is partial and in-frame only. The sample has about 140,000 clones, 80% to 95% seen once. Turning to this clone: Its antigen is still unknown.

Germline CDR1 reads MDHEN; CDR2 reads SYDVKM. Trimming cost V 5 bases and J 5 bases, with 12 bases left between them. The CDR3 totals 13 residues. The chain couples TRBV28 to TRBJ1-2; TRBD1 is a possible D gene (5 bases). The sequence came from an adult who received the AZD1222 COVID-19 vaccine. The sample consisted of peripheral blood, taken 28 days after the second AZD1222 dose. CDR3 nucleotides: TGTGCCAGCAGTAACGGGGGAGGGTATGGCTACACCTTC. It specifies CASSNGGGYGYTF.